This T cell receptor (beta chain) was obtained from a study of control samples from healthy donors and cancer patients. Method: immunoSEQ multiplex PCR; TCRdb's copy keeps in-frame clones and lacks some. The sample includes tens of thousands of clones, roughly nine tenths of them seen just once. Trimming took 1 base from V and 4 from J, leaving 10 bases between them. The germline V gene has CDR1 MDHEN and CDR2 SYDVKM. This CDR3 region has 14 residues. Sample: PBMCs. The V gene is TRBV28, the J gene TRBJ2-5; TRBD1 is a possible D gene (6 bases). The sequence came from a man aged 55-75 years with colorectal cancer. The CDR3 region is CASSLYRARETQYF. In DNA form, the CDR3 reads TGTGCCAGCAGTTTATACAGGGCAAGAGAGACCCAGTACTTC.